A selection of T cell receptor beta chains follows, all from one sample in a study of blood T cell repertoires in COVID-19. The table came from immunoSEQ multiplex PCR; TCRdb's copy has only in-frame clones and leaves some out. The data show roughly 99,000 clones, 90% to 95% seen once. What was sequenced was peripheral blood. The receptors were gathered from a woman in her 30s with acute or convalescent COVID-19. The conserved cysteine and the conserved F or W are not part of the CDR3 here.

J gene: TRBJ1-4; V gene: TRBV18; CDR3 protein: ASSLDRDEEKLF
J gene: TRBJ1-5; V gene: TRBV4-1; CDR3 protein: ASSHRATEDHQPQH
J gene: TRBJ2-3; V gene: TRBV7-2; CDR3 protein: ASSLVSGGTDTQY
J gene: TRBJ2-5; V gene: TRBV28; CDR3 protein: ASSSRTSGVFGTQY
J gene: TRBJ2-3; V gene: TRBV12-5; CDR3 protein: ASGLVEKGALASTDTQY
J gene: TRBJ2-7; V gene: TRBV27; CDR3 protein: ASSLLSSGSPYEQY
J gene: TRBJ2-3; V gene: TRBV6-5; CDR3 protein: ASSRGRETDTQY
J gene: TRBJ1-5; V gene: TRBV15; CDR3 protein: ATSRDRGSSNNQPQH
J gene: TRBJ2-5; V gene: TRBV27; CDR3 protein: ASSPTGLVFGETQY
J gene: TRBJ1-4; V gene: TRBV14; CDR3 protein: ASSQRTGVREKLF
J gene: TRBJ2-3; V gene: TRBV27; CDR3 protein: ASSLGTPQPTDTQY
J gene: TRBJ1-1; V gene: TRBV6-5; CDR3 protein: ASSWRGETEAF
J gene: TRBJ1-2; V gene: TRBV28; CDR3 protein: ASSLKQGYGYT
J gene: TRBJ1-1; V gene: TRBV5-1; CDR3 protein: ASSPAGGARMGDTEAF
J gene: TRBJ1-6; V gene: TRBV28; CDR3 protein: ASSLPRQGNSPLH
J gene: TRBJ2-3; V gene: TRBV4-1; CDR3 protein: ASSQSEGGTDTQY
J gene: TRBJ2-2; V gene: TRBV19; CDR3 protein: ASRAGTGVTGELF
J gene: TRBJ1-3; V gene: TRBV15; CDR3 protein: ATSSFPLGTGPSGNTIY
J gene: TRBJ1-1; V gene: TRBV30; CDR3 protein: AWTRVTGNAEAF
J gene: TRBJ1-2; V gene: TRBV19; CDR3 protein: ASSIGGGYGYT
J gene: TRBJ2-2; V gene: TRBV27; CDR3 protein: ASSFGGNAGELF
J gene: TRBJ2-1; V gene: TRBV29-1; CDR3 protein: SVDEGGYEQF
J gene: TRBJ1-2; V gene: TRBV9; CDR3 protein: ASSAHPGGAFYGYT
J gene: TRBJ1-1; V gene: TRBV9; CDR3 protein: ASSVGQGLATEAF
J gene: TRBJ2-5; V gene: TRBV25-1; CDR3 protein: ASRTSPEETQY
J gene: TRBJ2-7; V gene: TRBV11-3; CDR3 protein: ASSLGENLGAYEQY
J gene: TRBJ2-7; V gene: TRBV7-2; CDR3 protein: ASSLVFGQGAEQY
J gene: TRBJ2-3; V gene: TRBV5-1; CDR3 protein: ASSLEGRGTDTQY
J gene: TRBJ2-7; V gene: TRBV18; CDR3 protein: ASSPGLAGALSYEQY
J gene: TRBJ1-4; V gene: TRBV28; CDR3 protein: ASSLSPGLTNEKLF
J gene: TRBJ1-1; V gene: TRBV30; CDR3 protein: AWTRGNTEAF
J gene: TRBJ1-1; V gene: TRBV19; CDR3 protein: ASSIYRETTEAF
J gene: TRBJ2-1; V gene: TRBV6-2/TRBV6-3; CDR3 protein: ASSYSHPGLAGGGNEQF
J gene: TRBJ2-3; V gene: TRBV4-2; CDR3 protein: ASSQEGGAYTQY
J gene: TRBJ1-2; V gene: TRBV11-2; CDR3 protein: ASRSGAGYGYT
J gene: TRBJ1-1; V gene: TRBV14; CDR3 protein: ASSQDRYSNTEAF
J gene: TRBJ2-1; V gene: TRBV19; CDR3 protein: ASTLGGGPINEQF
J gene: TRBJ1-5; V gene: TRBV18; CDR3 protein: ASSLDRVSWGNQPQH
J gene: TRBJ2-7; V gene: TRBV7-8; CDR3 protein: ASSSRIDRDEQY